A selection of T cell receptor beta chains follows, all from one sample in a study of spatial heterogeneity in lung cancer. TCRdb redid the calling of the 5' RACE reads with MiXCR, one entry per CDR3 protein. Of more than 1,500 distinct CDR3 sequences in the sample, around 17% were seen once. Material: PBMCs, obtained at surgery. Source of these receptors: a male donor with early-stage non-small cell lung cancer. Both conserved end residues are part of each CDR3. D genes are given only for firm matches. Where a row states a size, it is once, few, many or the class of an expanded clone; other rows omit it.

d_call	clone_size	v_call	j_call	cdr3_aa	cdr3_nt
TRBD1	medium-sized	TRBV6-5	TRBJ2-7	CASSYSELRTGKYYEQYF	TGTGCCAGCAGTTACTCGGAACTCAGGACAGGAAAATACTACGAGCAGTACTTC
TRBD1	medium-sized	TRBV19	TRBJ1-2	CASSSTTGGKNYGYTF	TGTGCCAGTAGCTCAACTACAGGGGGGAAAAACTATGGCTACACCTTC
TRBD1	medium-sized	TRBV15	TRBJ2-1	CATSGQGYEQFF	TGTGCCACCAGCGGACAGGGATATGAGCAGTTCTTC
NA	many	TRBV27	TRBJ2-5	CASSPWDREKGLQETQYF	TGTGCCAGCAGTCCGTGGGACCGGGAAAAAGGGCTACAAGAGACCCAGTACTTC
NA	medium-sized	TRBV11-3	TRBJ2-2	CASSLSGTGELFF	TGTGCCAGCAGCTTATCGGGTACCGGGGAGCTGTTTTTT
TRBD2	NA	TRBV27	TRBJ2-1	CASSFTSALNEQFF	TGTGCCAGCAGCTTTACTAGCGCCCTCAATGAGCAGTTCTTC
TRBD1	many	TRBV27	TRBJ1-5	CASRLGQAPNQPQHF	TGTGCCAGCAGATTGGGACAGGCACCGAATCAGCCCCAGCATTTT
TRBD2	medium-sized	TRBV7-9	TRBJ2-7	CASTQVAGGSYEQYF	TGTGCCAGCACTCAGGTAGCGGGAGGATCCTACGAGCAGTACTTC
NA	large	TRBV2	TRBJ2-7	CASTGRGYEQYF	TGTGCCAGCACCGGGCGGGGCTACGAGCAGTACTTC
NA	NA	TRBV6-5	TRBJ2-2	CASSYRETNTGELFF	TGTGCCAGCAGTTACAGGGAAACGAACACCGGGGAGCTGTTTTTT
NA	many	TRBV20-1	TRBJ1-1	CSARDVGGDTEAFF	TGCAGTGCTAGAGATGTGGGGGGGGACACTGAAGCTTTCTTT
NA	medium-sized	TRBV30	TRBJ1-1	CASRGRDNTEAFF	TGTGCCTCCCGTGGCCGGGACAACACTGAAGCTTTCTTT
NA	medium-sized	TRBV6-5	TRBJ2-1	CASSPVVNNEQFF	TGTGCCAGCAGCCCCGTGGTCAACAATGAGCAGTTCTTC
NA	medium-sized	TRBV3-1	TRBJ2-3	CASSQDNHEGMAQYF	TGTGCCAGCAGCCAAGATAACCATGAGGGGATGGCGCAGTATTTT
NA	NA	TRBV29-1	TRBJ2-7	CSVGNGYEQYF	TGCAGCGTTGGGAACGGATACGAGCAGTACTTC
TRBD1	many	TRBV4-1	TRBJ2-5	CASSQPMTGVEETQYF	TGCGCCAGCAGCCAGCCGATGACAGGGGTCGAAGAGACCCAGTACTTC
TRBD1	large	TRBV2	TRBJ2-7	CASTIRDREPPPYF	TGTGCCAGCACTATCCGGGACAGGGAACCTCCCCCCTACTTC
TRBD2	NA	TRBV19	TRBJ2-1	CASKWDYLFGNEQFF	TGTGCCAGTAAATGGGACTACCTTTTCGGGAATGAGCAGTTCTTC
NA	medium-sized	TRBV12-3/TRBV12-4	TRBJ2-4	CASSLEGTKNIQYF	TGTGCCAGCAGTTTAGAAGGCACCAAAAACATTCAGTACTTC
NA	few	TRBV7-9	TRBJ2-1	CASSLEGRIRAYNEQFF	TGTGCCAGCAGCTTAGAAGGGCGGATTAGGGCCTACAATGAGCAGTTCTTC
NA	NA	TRBV12-3/TRBV12-4	TRBJ2-7	CASSSATPAPYEQYF	TGTGCCAGCAGTTCCGCTACGCCTGCCCCCTACGAGCAGTACTTC
TRBD2	medium-sized	TRBV23-1	TRBJ2-5	CALFGGIAGVGETQYF	TGCGCCCTCTTCGGGGGGATAGCGGGCGTAGGGGAGACCCAGTACTTC
NA	medium-sized	TRBV7-9	TRBJ2-7	CASSSHGASSYEQYF	TGTGCCAGCAGCTCCCATGGGGCCAGCTCCTACGAGCAGTACTTC
NA	NA	TRBV14	TRBJ2-2	CASSPFGTGELFF	TGTGCCAGCAGCCCCTTTGGAACCGGGGAGCTGTTTTTT
TRBD1	medium-sized	TRBV28	TRBJ2-6	CASTTGGGRPGANVLTF	TGTGCCAGCACTACAGGGGGCGGTCGACCTGGGGCCAACGTCCTGACTTTC
TRBD2	NA	TRBV7-2	TRBJ2-3	CASSGPSGGADTQYF	TGTGCCAGCAGCGGTCCTAGCGGGGGGGCAGATACGCAGTATTTT
NA	few	TRBV7-2	TRBJ2-7	CASSPQLGDEQYF	TGTGCCAGCAGCCCCCAACTGGGGGACGAGCAGTACTTC
TRBD1	medium-sized	TRBV5-1	TRBJ2-3	CASSFRQGADTQYF	TGCGCCAGCAGCTTCCGACAGGGGGCAGATACGCAGTATTTT
NA	medium-sized	TRBV6-2/TRBV6-3	TRBJ2-3	CASSYYGLSADLSTDTQYF	TGTGCCAGCAGCTACTACGGCTTATCGGCGGATCTCAGCACAGATACGCAGTATTTT
TRBD2	NA	TRBV28	TRBJ2-7	CASSHAGGPNEQYF	TGTGCCAGCAGTCACGCGGGAGGGCCTAACGAGCAGTACTTC
TRBD2	NA	TRBV20-1	TRBJ2-1	CSAPGLAGGRSYNEQFF	TGCAGTGCCCCGGGGCTAGCGGGGGGGCGTTCCTACAATGAGCAGTTCTTC
TRBD2	medium-sized	TRBV5-1	TRBJ2-1	CASSVSGMSSYNEQFF	TGCGCCAGCAGCGTTAGCGGGATGAGCTCCTACAATGAGCAGTTCTTC
TRBD1	once	TRBV6-2/TRBV6-3	TRBJ2-1	CASSRQGSYNEQFF	TGTGCCAGCAGTCGACAGGGGAGTTACAATGAGCAGTTCTTC
NA	medium-sized	TRBV28	TRBJ1-1	CASTRELHNTEAFF	TGTGCCAGCACCAGGGAACTTCATAACACTGAAGCTTTCTTT
NA	once	TRBV7-2	TRBJ1-1	CASSSRALGAEAFF	TGTGCCAGCAGCTCCCGGGCCCTAGGGGCTGAAGCTTTCTTT
TRBD2	few	TRBV9	TRBJ2-1	CASSVRTSANEQFF	TGTGCCAGCAGCGTACGGACTAGCGCTAATGAGCAGTTCTTC
TRBD2	NA	TRBV9	TRBJ2-1	CASSARAGYTLIYNEQFF	TGTGCCAGCAGCGCGAGAGCGGGGTACACCCTGATCTACAATGAGCAGTTCTTC
NA	NA	TRBV3-1	TRBJ2-2	CASNRLGTSNTGELFF	TGTGCCAGCAACAGGCTCGGGACTTCGAACACCGGGGAGCTGTTTTTT
TRBD2	medium-sized	TRBV7-9	TRBJ2-1	CASSGHSGMGLEQFF	TGTGCCAGCAGCGGGCATAGCGGGATGGGTCTCGAGCAGTTCTTC